The entry that follows covers one TCR beta chain sequence. Its antigen is as yet unknown. The protocol was immunoSEQ multiplex PCR, while the TCRdb copy is restricted to in-frame clones and leaves out a portion. The table shows 120,000 to 150,000 clones, with approximately 90% occurring only once. This entry comes from a study of T cell responses to AZD1222 COVID-19 vaccine. Study-wide findings and caveats: Seropositivity was recorded at baseline in only a handful of AZD1222 recipients.

The CDR3 spans 13 residues. V was clipped by 6 bases and J by 5 bases; unmatched bases: 7. Germline V CDR1 and CDR2: SQVTM, ANQGSEA. The gene calls are TRBV29-1 and TRBJ1-1; TRBD1 agrees at 9 bases. This TCR came from an adult who received the AZD1222 COVID-19 vaccine. The sample in question was peripheral blood, obtained 28 days after the second AZD1222 dose. The CDR3 DNA reads as TGCAGCGTGGGCGGACAGGGGTGGACTGAAGCTTTCTTT. It specifies CSVGGQGWTEAFF.